The 8 T cell receptor beta chains below all came from one sample that was sequenced in a study of T cells in localized non-small cell lung cancer. Clones were sequenced by immunoSEQ multiplex PCR, and TCRdb holds only the in-frame ones, with some missing. The sample lists almost 65,000 clones, 90% occurring once. Specimen: peripheral blood, collected before any cancer treatment. These receptors were collected from a woman aged 40 to 75 with stage I lung adenocarcinoma.

This chain connects TRBV11-1 to TRBJ2-2, with unresolved D. Deletions cut 2 bases from V and 5 bases from J, with 15 bases between. Germline CDR1 and CDR2: SGHAT and FQDESV (reference sequence). This CDR3 comprises 16 residues. The CDR3 DNA follows: TGTGCCAGCAGCTTATATGGCAAGATGGGGACCGGGGAGCTGTTTTTT. It codes for CASSLYGKMGTGELFF.

The chain employs TRBV4-1 and TRBJ2-2; 7 bases map to TRBD1. CDR3 length: 17 amino acids. Unmatched junction bases numbered 13, after V lost 3 bases and J lost 6 bases. Germline CDR1 MGHRA, CDR2 YSYEKL. In DNA form, the CDR3 reads TGCGCCAGCAGCCATATCGACAGGGACGTAACCCCCGGGGAGCTGTTTTTT. This encodes CASSHIDRDVTPGELFF.

On this clone itself: At the DNA level, this CDR3 is encoded by other sequences in the same sample as well. This chain uses TRBV28 with TRBJ2-7; D remains unclear. The length of the CDR3 is 11 residues. V lost 5 bases and J lost 3, with 5 bases in between. Germline lookup yields CDR1 MDHEN and CDR2 SYDVKM. CDR3 in DNA: TGTGCCAGCAGTCCTTACTACGAGCAGTACTTC. Residues: CASSPYYEQYF.

The V and J genes are TRBV7-2 and TRBJ1-2, with no clear D. Germline lookup yields CDR1 SGHTA and CDR2 FQGNSA. The CDR3 spans 15 residues. V gave up 6 bases and J gave up 8 bases, with 22 bases separating them. The CDR3 bases are TGTGCCAGCAGTCCTCCGGTCTCCTCCGTTTGGGGCTACACCTTC. It encodes CASSPPVSSVWGYTF. The full variable domain, completed using reference TRBV7-2 and TRBJ1-2, is GAGVSQSPSNKVTEKGKDVELRCDPISGHTALYWYRQSLGQGLEFLIYFQGNSAPDKSGLPSDRFSAERTGGSVSTLTIQRTQQEDSAVYLCASSPPVSSVWGYTFGSGTRLTVV.

The J gene is TRBJ2-7, the V gene TRBV5-8; the D is unclear. The germline CDR1 and CDR2 sequences are SGHTS and YDEGEE. CDR3 length: 10 amino acids. Trimming left V 2 bases short and J 4 bases short, with 1 base between. The CDR3 DNA reads as TGTGCCAGCAGCTTATACGAGCAGTACTTC. This encodes CASSLYEQYF.

This clone was detected a few times. The chain uses TRBV21-1 and TRBJ2-7; the table's D gene call, TRBD1, was not cross checked with the DNA. TRBV21-1 is a recognized pseudogene. This CDR3 comprises 13 residues. The CDR3 nucleotides read TGTGCCAGCCCGGGACAGAGCTCCTACGAGCAGTACTTC. Its translation: CASPGQSSYEQYF.

The chain employs TRBV6-5 and TRBJ1-1; D not certain. Deletions cut 0 bases from V and 1 base from J, with 6 bases between. This CDR3 has 14 amino acids. Per germline, CDR1 MNHEY and CDR2 SVGAGI. The CDR3 sequence is CASSYSYRNTEAFF. The CDR3 nucleotides read TGTGCCAGCAGTTACTCATACAGGAACACTGAAGCTTTCTTT.

The V gene is TRBV6-5, the J gene TRBJ2-7, with 7 bases matching TRBD1. CDR1 and CDR2 (germline): MNHEY, SVGAGI. Trimming cost V 6 bases and J 6 bases; bases outside gene matches: 11. The CDR3 consists of 14 residues. Here the CDR3 reads CASSSQGVMREQYF. CDR3 in DNA: TGTGCCAGCAGCTCGCAGGGGGTGATGCGCGAGCAGTACTTC.